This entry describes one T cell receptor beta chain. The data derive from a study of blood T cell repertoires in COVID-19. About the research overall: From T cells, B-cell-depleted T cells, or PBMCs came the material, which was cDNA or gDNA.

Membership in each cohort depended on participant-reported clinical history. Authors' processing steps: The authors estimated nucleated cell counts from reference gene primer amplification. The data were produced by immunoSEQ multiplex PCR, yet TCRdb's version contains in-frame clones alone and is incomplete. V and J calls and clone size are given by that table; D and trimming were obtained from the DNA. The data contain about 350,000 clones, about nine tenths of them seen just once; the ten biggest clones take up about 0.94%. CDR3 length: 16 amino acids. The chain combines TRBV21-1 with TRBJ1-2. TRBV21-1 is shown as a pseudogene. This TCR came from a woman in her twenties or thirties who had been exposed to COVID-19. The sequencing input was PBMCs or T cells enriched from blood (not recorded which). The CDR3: CASSYYSSWNNYGYTF. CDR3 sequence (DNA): TGTGCCAGCAGCTACTACTCAAGCTGGAATAACTATGGCTACACCTTC.